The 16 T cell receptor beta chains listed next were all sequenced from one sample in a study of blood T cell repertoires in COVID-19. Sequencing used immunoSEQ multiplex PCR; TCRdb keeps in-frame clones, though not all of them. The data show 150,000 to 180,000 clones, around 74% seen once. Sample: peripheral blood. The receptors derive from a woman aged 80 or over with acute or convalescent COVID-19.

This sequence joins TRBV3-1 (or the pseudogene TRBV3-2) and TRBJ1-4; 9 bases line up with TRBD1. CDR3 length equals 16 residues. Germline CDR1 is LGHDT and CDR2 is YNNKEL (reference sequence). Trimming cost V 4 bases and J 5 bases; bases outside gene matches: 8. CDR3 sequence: CASSRGTGTGNEKLFF. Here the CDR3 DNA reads TGTGCCAGCAGCCGGGGAACCGGGACAGGGAATGAAAAACTGTTTTTT.

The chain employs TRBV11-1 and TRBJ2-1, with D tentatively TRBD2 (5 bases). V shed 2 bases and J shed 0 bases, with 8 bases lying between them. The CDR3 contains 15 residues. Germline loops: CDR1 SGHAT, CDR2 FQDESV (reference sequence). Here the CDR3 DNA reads TGTGCCAGCAGCTTACCGGGGAGCTCCTACAATGAGCAGTTCTTC. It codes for CASSLPGSSYNEQFF.

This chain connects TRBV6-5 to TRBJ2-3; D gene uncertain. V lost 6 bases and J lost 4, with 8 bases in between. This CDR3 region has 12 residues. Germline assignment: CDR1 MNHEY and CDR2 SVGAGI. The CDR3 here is CASRSGSDTQYF. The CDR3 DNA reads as TGTGCCAGCAGATCCGGGTCAGATACGCAGTATTTT.

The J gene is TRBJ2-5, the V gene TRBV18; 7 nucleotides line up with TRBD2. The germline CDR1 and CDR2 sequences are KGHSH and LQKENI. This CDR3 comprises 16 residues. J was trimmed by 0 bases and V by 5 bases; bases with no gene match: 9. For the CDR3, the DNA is TGTGCCAGCTCAACACGGGCTAGCGGAGACCAAGAGACCCAGTACTTC. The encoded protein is CASSTRASGDQETQYF.

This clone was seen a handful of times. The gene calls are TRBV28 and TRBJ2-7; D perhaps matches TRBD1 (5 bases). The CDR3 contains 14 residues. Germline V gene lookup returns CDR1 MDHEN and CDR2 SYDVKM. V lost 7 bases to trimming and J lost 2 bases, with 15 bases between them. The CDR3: CASIRGVITYEQYF. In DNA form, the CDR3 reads TGTGCCAGCATTAGGGGTGTTATCACCTACGAGCAGTACTTC.

CDR3 nucleotide sequence: TGTGCCAGCAGCGCCCAGCTCCCCGGGACAGGGATCGCGGGAAACACCATATATTTT. It yields the protein CASSAQLPGTGIAGNTIYF. J is TRBJ1-3 and V is TRBV9; 9 bases are shared with TRBD1. The CDR3 extends over 19 amino acids. Germline CDR1 reads SGDLS; CDR2 reads YYNGEE. Trimming took 3 bases from V and 4 from J; bases not matched to a gene: 17.

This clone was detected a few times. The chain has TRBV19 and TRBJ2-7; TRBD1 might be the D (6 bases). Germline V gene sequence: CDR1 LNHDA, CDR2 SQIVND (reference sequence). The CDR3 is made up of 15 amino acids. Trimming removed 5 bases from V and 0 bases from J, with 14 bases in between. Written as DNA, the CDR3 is TGTGCCAGTAGTCCAGGGGAGTTTTACTCCTACGAGCAGTACTTC. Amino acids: CASSPGEFYSYEQYF.

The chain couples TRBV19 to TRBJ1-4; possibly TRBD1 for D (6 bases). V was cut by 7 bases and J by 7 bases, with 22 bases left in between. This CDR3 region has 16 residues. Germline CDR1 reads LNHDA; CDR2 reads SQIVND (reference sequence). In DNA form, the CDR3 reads TGTGCCAGTACGAGAACGGTGGCCAGGGGAAGTGAAAAACTGTTTTTT. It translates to CASTRTVARGSEKLFF.

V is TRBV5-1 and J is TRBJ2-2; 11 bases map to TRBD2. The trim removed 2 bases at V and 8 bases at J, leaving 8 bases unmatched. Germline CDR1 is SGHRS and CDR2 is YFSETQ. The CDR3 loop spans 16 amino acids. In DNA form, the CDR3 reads TGCGCCAGCAGCTTACAATACGGGACTAGCGGAGGGGAGCTGTTTTTT. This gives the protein CASSLQYGTSGGELFF.

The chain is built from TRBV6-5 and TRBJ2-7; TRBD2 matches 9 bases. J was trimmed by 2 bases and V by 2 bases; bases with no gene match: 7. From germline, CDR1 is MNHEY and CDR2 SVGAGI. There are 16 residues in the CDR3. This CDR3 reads CASSYGAGGSTYEQYF. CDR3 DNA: TGTGCCAGCAGTTACGGAGCGGGGGGCTCCACCTACGAGCAGTACTTC.

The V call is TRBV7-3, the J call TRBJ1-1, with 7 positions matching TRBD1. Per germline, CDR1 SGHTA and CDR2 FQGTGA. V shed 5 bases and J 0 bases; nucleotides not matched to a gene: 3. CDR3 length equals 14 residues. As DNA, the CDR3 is TGTGCCAGCAGCGTAGGGGGCGTGAACACTGAAGCTTTCTTT. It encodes CASSVGGVNTEAFF.

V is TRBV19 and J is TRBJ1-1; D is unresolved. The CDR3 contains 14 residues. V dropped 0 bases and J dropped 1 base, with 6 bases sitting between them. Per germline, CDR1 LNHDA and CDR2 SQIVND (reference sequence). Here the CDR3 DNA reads TGTGCCAGTAGTATAGATCCACAGAACACTGAAGCTTTCTTT. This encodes CASSIDPQNTEAFF.

CDR3 amino acids: CASLPPGQGSEQFF. The CDR3 region has the DNA TGTGCCAGCTTACCTCCGGGACAGGGTTCTGAGCAGTTCTTC. The gene calls are TRBV11-2 and TRBJ2-1, with 9 bases matching TRBD1. Trimming removed 8 bases from V and 9 bases from J; junction bases left unmatched: 11. Per the germline V gene, CDR1 is SGHAT and CDR2 is FQNNGV. The CDR3 covers 14 residues.

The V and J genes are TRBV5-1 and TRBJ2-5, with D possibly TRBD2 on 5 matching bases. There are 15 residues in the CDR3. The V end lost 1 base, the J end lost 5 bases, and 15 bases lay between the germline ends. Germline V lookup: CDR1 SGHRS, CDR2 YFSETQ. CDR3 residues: CASSLQRPNGETQYF. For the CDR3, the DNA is TGCGCCAGCAGCTTGCAGCGGCCCAATGGGGAGACCCAGTACTTC.

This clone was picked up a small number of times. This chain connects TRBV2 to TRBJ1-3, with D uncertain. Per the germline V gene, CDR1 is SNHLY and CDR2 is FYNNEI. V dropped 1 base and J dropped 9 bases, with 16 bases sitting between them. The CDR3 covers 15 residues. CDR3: CASSEGRPPWSTIYF. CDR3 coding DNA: TGTGCCAGCAGTGAAGGGCGGCCCCCGTGGAGCACCATATATTTT.

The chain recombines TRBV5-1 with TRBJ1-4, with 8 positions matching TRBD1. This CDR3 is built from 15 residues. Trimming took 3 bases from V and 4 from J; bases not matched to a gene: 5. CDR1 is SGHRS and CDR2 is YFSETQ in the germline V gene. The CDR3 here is CASSSGQAINEKLFF. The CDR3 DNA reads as TGCGCCAGCAGCTCGGGACAGGCGATTAATGAAAAACTGTTTTTT.